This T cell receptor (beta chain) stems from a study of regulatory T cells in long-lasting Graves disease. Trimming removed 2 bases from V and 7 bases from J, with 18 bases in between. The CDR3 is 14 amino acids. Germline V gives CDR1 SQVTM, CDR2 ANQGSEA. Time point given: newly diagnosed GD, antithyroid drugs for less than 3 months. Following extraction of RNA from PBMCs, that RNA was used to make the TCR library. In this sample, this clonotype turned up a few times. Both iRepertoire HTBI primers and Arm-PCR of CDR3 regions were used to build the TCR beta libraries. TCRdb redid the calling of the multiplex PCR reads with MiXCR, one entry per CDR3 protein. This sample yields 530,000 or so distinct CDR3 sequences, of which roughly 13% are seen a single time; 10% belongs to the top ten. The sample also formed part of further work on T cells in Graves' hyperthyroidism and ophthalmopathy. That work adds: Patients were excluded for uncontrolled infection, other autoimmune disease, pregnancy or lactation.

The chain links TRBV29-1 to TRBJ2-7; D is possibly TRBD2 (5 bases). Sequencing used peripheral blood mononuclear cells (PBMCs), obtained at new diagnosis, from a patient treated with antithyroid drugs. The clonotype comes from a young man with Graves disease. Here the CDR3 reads CSVENPSGSGEQYF. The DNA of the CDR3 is TGCAGCGTTGAAAACCCGTCCGGGTCGGGGGAGCAGTACTTC.